This T cell receptor (beta chain) was sequenced during a study of blood T cell repertoires in COVID-19. Study details: The United States, Italy and Spain were the sources of the acute and convalescent COVID-19 samples. T cells, B-cell-depleted T cells, or PBMCs supplied cDNA or gDNA.

The CDR3 spans 14 residues. V was shortened by 4 bases and J by 1 base, with 12 bases between the two germline ends. CDR1 is SGDLS, CDR2 YYNGEE, per germline. TCRdb's copy holds only in-frame clones and misses some; the assay was immunoSEQ multiplex PCR. The sample has some 200,000 clones; roughly nine tenths are singletons. The TCR was taken from a woman aged 45 to 65 in a cohort exposed to, infected with or recovered from COVID-19 (not recorded which). This rearrangement joins TRBV9 to TRBJ2-7; D remains ambiguous. The sample was PBMCs or T cells enriched from blood (not recorded which). In nucleotides, the CDR3 is TGTGCCAGCAGCCCCCACATTTATTCCTACGAGCAGTACTTC. It specifies CASSPHIYSYEQYF.